These 2 T cell receptor beta chains share one sample of origin, sequenced in a study of shared clonotypes between healthy human individuals. The data were produced by immunoSEQ multiplex PCR, yet TCRdb's version contains in-frame clones alone and is incomplete. The data hold 2 million to 2.5 million clones, with under 95% observed a single time. Material for sequencing was naive CD4+ T cells from PBMCs. As to subset: CD45RA+ positively selected. These receptor sequences come from a man younger than 30 in good health. Some clones in this sample may be carry-over from other donors' samples.

The chain is built from TRBV15 and TRBJ2-1, with TRBD1 matching over 7 bases. The CDR3 totals 17 residues. CDR1 is LNHNV and CDR2 is YYDKDF in the germline V gene (reference sequence). The V gene end was trimmed by 0 bases and the J gene end by 1 base; junction bases not matched to a gene: 6. The CDR3, as DNA: TGTGCCACCAGCAGAGAGGTCCCGGGACAGTCCTACAATGAGCAGTTCTTC. Translated, it gives CATSREVPGQSYNEQFF.

This chain joins TRBV6-8 and TRBJ1-2, with D perhaps TRBD1 (6 bases). The V end was cut by 8 bases, the J end by 5 bases, with 18 bases between. Germline values: CDR1 MNHGY, CDR2 SAAAGT. The CDR3 length is 14 residues. DNA for the CDR3: TGTGCCAGCCAGGGACAAGACCCTCCATATGGCTACACCTTC. Encoded protein: CASQGQDPPYGYTF.